This is a list of T cell receptor beta chains from one sample in a study of cytomegalovirus exposure and HLA in healthy donors. Assay: immunoSEQ multiplex PCR; the TCRdb copy retains only in-frame clones and omits some. The sample yields 140,000 to 150,000 clones, 60% to 85% seen once. Sequences were obtained from PBMCs. Every receptor here comes from a woman between 40 and 50 years old in good health and CMV-seropositive. Each CDR3 is given with its conserved first and last residue. D genes are given only for firm matches. The size field is filled for only some rows; it gives once, few, many or a size class.

v_call: TRBV7-6
j_call: TRBJ2-1
clone_size: .
cdr3_length: 15
d_call: .
cdr3_nt: TGTGCCAGCACCCTTCAGGGGTTCTCCTACAATGAGCAGTTCTTC
cdr3_aa: CASTLQGFSYNEQFF

v_call: TRBV28
j_call: TRBJ1-1
clone_size: .
cdr3_length: 14
d_call: .
cdr3_nt: TGTGCCAGCGGGCAAGGGGTTATCGACACTGAAGCTTTCTTT
cdr3_aa: CASGQGVIDTEAFF

v_call: TRBV2
j_call: TRBJ1-6
clone_size: .
cdr3_length: 18
d_call: TRBD1
cdr3_nt: TGTGCCAGCAGTGATCCGGGACAGGGCTTCTTCTATAATTCACCCCTCCACTTT
cdr3_aa: CASSDPGQGFFYNSPLHF

v_call: TRBV2
j_call: TRBJ1-3
clone_size: .
cdr3_length: 15
d_call: .
cdr3_nt: TGTGCCAGCAGTCGTTCACAGTCAACTGGAAACACCATATATTTT
cdr3_aa: CASSRSQSTGNTIYF

v_call: TRBV11-2
j_call: TRBJ2-5
clone_size: few
cdr3_length: 13
d_call: .
cdr3_nt: TGTGCCAGCGGCCTCGGCGGGGATGAGACCCAGTACTTC
cdr3_aa: CASGLGGDETQYF

v_call: TRBV18
j_call: TRBJ2-2
clone_size: .
cdr3_length: 16
d_call: TRBD1
cdr3_nt: TGTGCCAGCTCACCTCGACAGGGGGCGTTCACCGGGGAGCTGTTTTTT
cdr3_aa: CASSPRQGAFTGELFF

v_call: TRBV9
j_call: TRBJ1-2
clone_size: .
cdr3_length: 16
d_call: TRBD1
cdr3_nt: TGTGCCAGCAGCCCAGTGGGACAGGCCGTTAACTATGGCTACACCTTC
cdr3_aa: CASSPVGQAVNYGYTF

v_call: TRBV2
j_call: TRBJ2-5
clone_size: .
cdr3_length: 12
d_call: .
cdr3_nt: TGTGCCAGCAAGGCGGAACAAGAGACCCAGTACTTC
cdr3_aa: CASKAEQETQYF

v_call: TRBV27
j_call: TRBJ2-6
clone_size: .
cdr3_length: 16
d_call: .
cdr3_nt: TGTGCCAGCAGTTTTGAGGGAATGACTGGGGCCAACGTCCTGACTTTC
cdr3_aa: CASSFEGMTGANVLTF

v_call: TRBV2
j_call: TRBJ2-5
clone_size: .
cdr3_length: 17
d_call: TRBD2
cdr3_nt: TGTGCCAGCACCACCGGGACTAGCGGGGGTCTCTGGGGGGCCATGTACTTC
cdr3_aa: CASTTGTSGGLWGAMYF

v_call: TRBV5-1
j_call: TRBJ2-3
clone_size: .
cdr3_length: 15
d_call: TRBD2
cdr3_nt: TGCGCCAGCAGTAGCGGTAGCGGGGAAACAGATACGCAGTATTTT
cdr3_aa: CASSSGSGETDTQYF

v_call: TRBV19
j_call: TRBJ1-2
clone_size: .
cdr3_length: 15
d_call: .
cdr3_nt: TGTGCCAGTAGTATTTACCAACAGGGTAACTATGGCTACACCTTC
cdr3_aa: CASSIYQQGNYGYTF

v_call: TRBV5-1
j_call: TRBJ1-2
clone_size: .
cdr3_length: 14
d_call: .
cdr3_nt: TGCGCCAGCAGCTTGGACAGCACGAACTATGGCTACACCTTC
cdr3_aa: CASSLDSTNYGYTF

v_call: TRBV11-2
j_call: TRBJ1-6
clone_size: .
cdr3_length: 13
d_call: .
cdr3_nt: TGTGCCAGCACCTCGCCAGGGGTTTCACCCCTCCACTTT
cdr3_aa: CASTSPGVSPLHF

v_call: TRBV30
j_call: TRBJ2-7
clone_size: .
cdr3_length: 12
d_call: TRBD2
cdr3_nt: TGTGCCTGGAGTGGACGGGGGGGCGAGCAGTACTTC
cdr3_aa: CAWSGRGGEQYF

v_call: TRBV27
j_call: TRBJ2-1
clone_size: .
cdr3_length: 16
d_call: TRBD1
cdr3_nt: TGTGCCAGCAGTTTATCGGACAGGGACCTCTTCAATGAGCAGTTCTTC
cdr3_aa: CASSLSDRDLFNEQFF

v_call: TRBV5-1
j_call: TRBJ2-6
clone_size: .
cdr3_length: 15
d_call: TRBD1
cdr3_nt: TGCGCCAGCAGCACACAGGGGTCTGGGGCCAACGTCCTGACTTTC
cdr3_aa: CASSTQGSGANVLTF

v_call: TRBV7-2
j_call: TRBJ2-4
clone_size: .
cdr3_length: 13
d_call: .
cdr3_nt: TGTGCCAGCAGCTTAACAGGCAAAAACATTCAGTACTTC
cdr3_aa: CASSLTGKNIQYF

v_call: TRBV25-1
j_call: TRBJ2-3
clone_size: .
cdr3_length: 13
d_call: .
cdr3_nt: TGTGCCAGCAGTCCACCAGGCTCCGATACGCAGTATTTT
cdr3_aa: CASSPPGSDTQYF

v_call: TRBV5-1
j_call: TRBJ2-3
clone_size: .
cdr3_length: 15
d_call: TRBD2
cdr3_nt: TGCGCCAGCAGCTTTAGCGGGGGGGAGGCAGATACGCAGTATTTT
cdr3_aa: CASSFSGGEADTQYF

v_call: TRBV7-9
j_call: TRBJ2-3
clone_size: once
cdr3_length: 12
d_call: .
cdr3_nt: TGTGCCAGCAGCTTAGCCCAAGATACGCAGTATTTT
cdr3_aa: CASSLAQDTQYF

v_call: TRBV4-1
j_call: TRBJ2-7
clone_size: few
cdr3_length: 16
d_call: TRBD1
cdr3_nt: TGCGCCAGCAGCCAAGATTCAGGGACAGGGAGGAACGAGCAGTACTTC
cdr3_aa: CASSQDSGTGRNEQYF

v_call: TRBV5-1
j_call: TRBJ2-1
clone_size: .
cdr3_length: 16
d_call: .
cdr3_nt: TGCGCCAGCAGCATCCAGCGGGGGCCAGGGGGTAATGAGCAGTTCTTC
cdr3_aa: CASSIQRGPGGNEQFF

v_call: TRBV7-3
j_call: TRBJ2-2
clone_size: .
cdr3_length: 15
d_call: .
cdr3_nt: TGTGCCAGCAGCATGGACTTCGTCTCCCCCGGGGAGCTGTTTTTT
cdr3_aa: CASSMDFVSPGELFF